These 20 T cell receptor beta chains share one sample of origin, sequenced in a study of blood T cells in healthy people across ages. For the second PCR, which ran for 7 to 11 cycles, a sample-barcoded 5' primer and a J-beta primer mix were used. MiXCR, applied by TCRdb to the 5' RACE reads, yields one record per CDR3 protein. The data contain roughly 720,000 distinct CDR3 sequences, 53% of them singletons. The material sequenced was blood. Receptors originate from a man older than 75 in good health.

The genes are TRBV20-1 and TRBJ2-1, with unresolved D. V lost 3 bases and J 4 bases, leaving 13 bases between the germline ends. Germline V lookup: CDR1 DFQATT, CDR2 SNEGSKA (reference sequence). The CDR3 consists of 14 residues. The CDR3 loop is CSARRDTVYNEQFF. DNA of the CDR3: TGCAGTGCTAGGCGCGATACCGTTTACAATGAGCAGTTCTTC.

The V gene is TRBV29-1, the J gene TRBJ2-7; 9 bases are a match to TRBD1. Germline CDR1 SQVTM, CDR2 ANQGSEA. The CDR3 consists of 14 residues. V shed 1 base, J shed 2 bases, and the junction held 3 bases outside the gene matches. CDR3 sequence (DNA): TGCAGCGTTGAAGCGGGACAGGGAACCTACGAGCAGTACTTC. Encoded protein: CSVEAGQGTYEQYF.

The chain employs TRBV3-1 and TRBJ2-7, with D unclear. This CDR3 has 13 residues. V lost 2 bases to trimming and J lost 3 bases, with 8 bases between them. Looked up from germline, CDR1 is LGHDT and CDR2 is YNNKEL (reference sequence). The CDR3 region has the DNA TGTGCCAGCAGCCAAACGAAGAACTACGAGCAGTACTTC. Translation: CASSQTKNYEQYF.

In its sample, this clonotype was seen a few times. CDR3 nucleotide sequence: TGTGCCAGCAGCCCCCGGTTCGGGACAGTGGACAATGAGCAGTTCTTC. Amino acids: CASSPRFGTVDNEQFF. The rearrangement uses TRBV5-5 and TRBJ2-1; 7 bases match TRBD1. V lost 4 bases and J lost 5; bases outside the gene matches: 12. Germline V gives CDR1 SGHKS, CDR2 YYEKEE (reference sequence). This CDR3 comprises 16 residues.

This chain joins TRBV25-1 and TRBJ2-1; D uncertain. This CDR3 region has 13 residues. Germline-derived CDR1 and CDR2 are MGHDK and SYGVNS. The ends were cut back, 3 bases at V and 11 bases at J, with 14 bases in the middle. CDR3 in amino acids: CASSDGGSWQQFF. CDR3 nucleotides: TGTGCCAGCAGTGACGGCGGATCGTGGCAGCAGTTCTTC.

The V and J genes are TRBV5-1 and TRBJ2-3; 10 bases are a match to TRBD2. The germline gives CDR1 SGHRS, CDR2 YFSETQ. This CDR3 is built from 15 residues. The V gene end was trimmed by 2 bases and the J gene end by 2 bases; junction bases not matched to a gene: 2. CDR3 in amino acids: CASSFGTSDTDTQYF. In nucleotides, the CDR3 is TGCGCCAGCAGCTTCGGGACTAGCGACACAGATACGCAGTATTTT.

The chain carries TRBV7-3 and TRBJ2-1; 15 bases map to TRBD2. Per germline, CDR1 SGHTA and CDR2 FQGTGA. The CDR3 has 20 residues. The junction had 9 bases not matched to a gene; V was cut back by 3 bases and J by 0 bases. The CDR3 reads CASSFSPGTSGRSSYNEQFF. CDR3 in DNA: TGTGCCAGCAGCTTTAGCCCCGGGACTAGCGGGAGGAGCTCCTACAATGAGCAGTTCTTC.

A few counts support this clonotype. The genes are TRBV25-1 and TRBJ2-5; D ambiguous. The end of the DNA fits TRBJ2-7 better, so the J call may be wrong. The CDR3 length is 16 residues. The V gene's germline CDR1 is MGHDK and CDR2 SYGVNS. This CDR3 reads CASSEKLGRLDHEQYF. The CDR3 DNA is TGTGCCAGCAGTGAAAAACTCGGCAGACTCGACCACGAGCAGTACTTC.

Only a few counts were recorded for this clonotype. The V and J genes are TRBV7-2 and TRBJ2-1; perhaps TRBD1 as D (5 bases). The ends were cut back, 5 bases at V and 7 bases at J, with 15 bases in the middle. There are 14 residues in the CDR3. Germline values: CDR1 SGHTA, CDR2 FQGNSA. The CDR3 region is CASSPLGAGNEQFF. The CDR3 DNA is TGTGCCAGCAGCCCCCTTGGGGCCGGTAATGAGCAGTTCTTC. Full variable domain (remainder filled in from reference TRBV7-2 and TRBJ2-1): GAGVSQSPSNKVTEKGKDVELRCDPISGHTALYWYRQSLGQGLEFLIYFQGNSAPDKSGLPSDRFSAERTGGSVSTLTIQRTQQEDSAVYLCASSPLGAGNEQFFGPGTRLTVL.

A few counts support this clonotype. The V gene is TRBV20-1, the J gene TRBJ1-4; D uncertain. Germline CDR1 is DFQATT and CDR2 is SNEGSKA (reference sequence). CDR3 length: 15 amino acids. The V and J ends lost 3 bases and 7 bases respectively, with 18 bases between them. In DNA, the CDR3 is TGCAGTGCTAGCGCAATCGGGGAACCAGCTGAAAAACTGTTTTTT. Translating it yields CSASAIGEPAEKLFF.

V is TRBV20-1 and J is TRBJ2-7, with D uncertain. This CDR3 has 13 residues. CDR1 DFQATT and CDR2 SNEGSKA come from the germline V gene (reference sequence). V was pared by 0 bases and J by 4 bases, with 10 bases between. The CDR3 sequence: CSARDVHGYEQYF. DNA for the CDR3: TGCAGTGCTAGAGATGTCCACGGGTACGAGCAGTACTTC.

V usage is TRBV6-2 or TRBV6-3 and J usage is TRBJ2-1; 11 nucleotides agree with TRBD2. Losses at the gene ends were 2 bases for V and 7 bases for J; bases not matched to a gene: 4. Germline V CDR1 and CDR2: MNHEY, SVGEGT. The CDR3 is made up of 15 amino acids. This chain's CDR3 is CASSYDSGRGNEQFF. The CDR3 coding sequence is TGTGCCAGCAGTTACGATAGCGGGAGGGGAAATGAGCAGTTCTTC.

This chain connects TRBV20-1 to TRBJ2-1; 8 nucleotides agree with TRBD1. V shed 6 bases and J 9 bases; nucleotides not matched to a gene: 10. The V gene's germline CDR1 is DFQATT and CDR2 SNEGSKA (reference sequence). The CDR3 has 13 residues. The CDR3: CSAYGQGRGEQFF. The CDR3 region has the DNA TGCAGTGCCTACGGACAGGGACGGGGTGAGCAGTTCTTC.

This chain connects TRBV27 to TRBJ1-2; 8 bases are a match to TRBD1. The CDR3 is made up of 15 amino acids. CDR1 is MNHEY and CDR2 is SMNVEV in the germline V gene (reference sequence). Trimming removed 7 bases from V and 3 bases from J; junction bases left unmatched: 10. The CDR3 protein is CASTPDRDRHYGYTF. The CDR3 DNA sequence: TGTGCCAGCACCCCGGACAGGGATCGCCACTATGGCTACACCTTC.

The J gene is TRBJ2-7, the V gene TRBV29-1; D tentatively fits TRBD1 or TRBD2 (6 bases each). Per germline, CDR1 SQVTM and CDR2 ANQGSEA. The CDR3 has 13 amino acids. V was trimmed by 6 bases and J by 0 bases, leaving 12 bases between them. CDR3 in amino acids: CSVEGGPSYEQYF. Here the CDR3 DNA reads TGCAGCGTCGAGGGGGGCCCCTCCTACGAGCAGTACTTC.

The V gene is TRBV29-1, the J gene TRBJ2-1, with TRBD1 as a possible D gene (6 bases). The V end was cut by 6 bases, the J end by 11 bases, with 23 bases between. Germline V lookup: CDR1 SQVTM, CDR2 ANQGSEA. The CDR3 sequence is 14 residues long. The CDR3 sequence is CSVQTRDNASQQFF. DNA of the CDR3: TGCAGCGTGCAAACCCGGGACAATGCTAGCCAGCAGTTCTTC.

Only one count was recorded for this clonotype. The V gene is TRBV20-1, the J gene TRBJ2-3; D could derive from TRBD1 or TRBD2 (5 bases each). Germline CDR1 and CDR2: DFQATT and SNEGSKA (reference sequence). V shed 0 bases and J shed 6 bases, with 13 bases lying between them. CDR3 length equals 14 residues. DNA for the CDR3: TGCAGTGCTAGAGACCGGACGGGGCGGGATACGCAGTATTTT. Amino acids: CSARDRTGRDTQYF.

This sequence joins TRBV12-3 or TRBV12-4 and TRBJ2-1; 7 positions match TRBD1. The trim removed 6 bases at V and 1 base at J, leaving 6 bases unmatched. This CDR3 has 15 amino acids. The CDR3 coding sequence is TGTGCCAGCAGAAACACAGGGGTATCCTACAATGAGCAGTTCTTC. This sequence encodes CASRNTGVSYNEQFF.

V usage is TRBV6-1 and J usage is TRBJ1-2; 8 nucleotides match TRBD1. The CDR3 sequence is 13 residues long. Losses at the gene ends were 4 bases for V and 7 bases for J; bases not matched to a gene: 5. Per the germline V gene, CDR1 is MNHNS and CDR2 is SASEGT. The CDR3 here is CASSARTGIGYTF. CDR3 nucleotide sequence: TGTGCCAGCAGTGCCCGGACAGGGATTGGCTACACCTTC.

This clonotype was counted a few times. This chain joins TRBV3-1 and TRBJ2-1, with D possibly TRBD1 on 5 matching bases. This CDR3 region has 16 residues. Germline V lookup: CDR1 LGHDT, CDR2 YNNKEL (reference sequence). Trimming pared 1 base from V and 6 bases from J, leaving 16 bases between. The CDR3, as DNA: TGTGCCAGCAGCCAAGGGGCAGGCAGGGTGACCAATGAGCAGTTCTTC. Translated, it gives CASSQGAGRVTNEQFF.